This T cell receptor (beta chain) was observed in a study of early T cells in non-severe SARS-CoV-2 infection listed by TCRdb under 2021. In the study overall: Because TCR sequencing relied on bulk RNA taken from unsorted whole blood, pairing of alpha and beta chains was not possible. What the research found in general, with its limitations: Matching against VDJdb was skewed toward anti-spike CD8 responses, likely underestimated virus-specific expansions, and missed private and CD4 specificities.

From the germline V gene, CDR1 is MDHEN and CDR2 is SYDVKM. Trimming takes 6 bases from V and 2 bases from J, and the germline ends sit 23 bases apart. The CDR3 runs 17 residues from the cysteine to the phenylalanine. CDR3 DNA is the only sequence kept; it has 51 bases, read in frame from the first base. Set within a cohort of healthcare workers in London, UK, this nested case-control study involved weekly PCR testing of nasopharyngeal swabs along with blood sampling. Healthcare workers were enrolled in the week of the UK lockdown, from 23 to 31 March 2020, and were followed every week for up to roughly 15 weeks. Library generation was performed with 5' RACE. Sequencing was carried out with a NextSeq 500. In the TCR library protocol, unique molecular identifiers were attached to individual cDNA molecules to correct for PCR bias and sequencing error. Sequencing covered both TCR alpha and beta chains, and within each sample the abundances of alpha and beta sequences were tightly co-correlated. In the source study's methods: Decombinator V4 was used to annotate TCR sequences for V gene, J gene and CDR3. Expanded TCRs were defined as changing significantly between any two time points under a Poisson model with p below 0.0001. Abundances of TCRs were expressed as counts per million after normalisation to the total number of TCRs sequenced in each sample. TRAV1-2 paired with TRAJ12, TRAJ20 or TRAJ33 defined MAIT TCRs, while TRAV10 paired with TRAJ18 defined iNKT TCRs. VDJdb, accessed on 1 November 2021, was searched for TCRs annotated for CMV, EBV and SARS-CoV-2, and TCRs annotated for more than one antigen were excluded. Starting from the raw public reads, TCRdb applied fastp trimming at Q25, assembled clones with MiXCR and retained in-frame beta chains. Rows merge per CDR3 protein into single entries with the most common DNA and genes. The authors' filters were not applied to this entry. Present in this sample are roughly 100,000 distinct CDR3 sequences, over 10% of which were seen just once. The biggest ten clones account for approximately 6% of the sample.

In this sample, this clonotype turned up a few times. Its antigen specificity is not known. Base qualities are not recorded, but no much larger clone differs from it by a single base. The chain is made from TRBV28 and TRBJ2-7; the D segment could be TRBD2, given 5 matching bases. Sequencing was performed on whole blood. This TCR came from an adult who was a healthcare worker with PCR-confirmed SARS-CoV-2 infection or an uninfected control (not recorded which). The CDR3 region reads CASSPKISGPPTYEQYF. The sequence in DNA is TGTGCCAGCAGCCCTAAAATAAGCGGACCACCGACCTACGAGCAGTACTTC.